The next 26 T cell receptor beta chains were all read from a single sample in a study of beta chain features in type 1 diabetes. These TCRs' antigens remain unknown. Every isolated RNA sample was fully reverse transcribed, so sequencing captured expressed TCRB transcripts. The method was immunoSEQ multiplex PCR; TCRdb's version includes in-frame clones alone and lacks a portion of them. The data contain about 53,000 clones, just under 65% of them singletons. Study findings and constraints: In every one of the four CD4+ subsets, TCRB CDR3s were moderately but significantly shorter in Type 1 diabetes patients.

Sequenced input: stem cell memory CD4+ T cells from blood. The receptors derive from a woman aged 25 to 39 with type 1 diabetes.

The gene calls are TRBV30 and TRBJ1-1, with D unresolved. CDR1 GTSNPN and CDR2 SVGIG come from the germline V gene (reference sequence). V shed 4 bases and J shed 4 bases, with 13 bases lying between them. The CDR3 loop spans 13 amino acids. The CDR3 nucleotides read TGTGCCTGGATGACTATGGGCGGCACTGAAGCTTTCTTT. It translates to CAWMTMGGTEAFF.

V and J are TRBV18 and TRBJ2-1, with D perhaps TRBD2 (9 bases). The CDR3 is 15 amino acids. Trimming left V 3 bases short and J 10 bases short, with 19 bases between. Germline assignment: CDR1 KGHSH and CDR2 LQKENI. This CDR3 reads CASSPGTSHRGEQFF. In DNA, the CDR3 is TGTGCCAGCTCACCTGGGACTAGCCACAGGGGGGAGCAGTTCTTC.

V and J are TRBV7-3 and TRBJ2-5; 8 bases agree with TRBD1. Trimming cost V 7 bases and J 5 bases; bases outside gene matches: 18. This CDR3 spans 17 amino acids. Germline V CDR1 and CDR2: SGHTA, FQGTGA. CDR3 nucleotide sequence: TGTGCCAGCACCACGGGGGAGGACAGGGCGTTTTGGGAGACCCAGTACTTC. Encoded protein: CASTTGEDRAFWETQYF.

The chain couples TRBV7-9 to TRBJ2-7, with 7 bases identical to TRBD2. CDR3 length equals 14 residues. The ends lost 6 bases at V and 3 bases at J; junction bases unmatched: 8. Per germline, CDR1 SEHNR and CDR2 FQNEAQ (reference sequence). This chain's CDR3 is CASRRASGNYEQYF. The CDR3 DNA follows: TGTGCCAGCAGGAGGGCTAGCGGAAACTACGAGCAGTACTTC.

The V call is TRBV30, the J call TRBJ2-5, with D perhaps matching TRBD2 (6 bases). Germline-derived CDR1 and CDR2 are GTSNPN and SVGIG (reference sequence). The CDR3 contains 14 residues. The CDR3 DNA follows: TGTGCTATGAGCAATGGGGGGACCAAAGAGACCCAGTACTTC. Translation: CAMSNGGTKETQYF.

The chain is built from TRBV27 and TRBJ2-1; the match to TRBD1 covers 7 bases. CDR1 MNHEY and CDR2 SMNVEV come from the germline V gene (reference sequence). V trimming: 3 bases; J trimming: 7 bases; junction bases outside the gene matches: 6. This CDR3 has 14 residues. The CDR3 coding sequence is TGTGCCAGCAGTTTGTGGGACAGAAATAATGAGCAGTTCTTC. Translation gives CASSLWDRNNEQFF.

The chain is built from TRBV5-1 and TRBJ1-4; 7 bases fit TRBD1. The CDR3 length is 13 residues. Per germline, CDR1 SGHRS and CDR2 YFSETQ. After removal of 7 bases from V and 3 bases from J, the junction contained 3 bases not matched to a gene. CDR3 sequence reads: CASSGTANEKLFF. CDR3 sequence (DNA): TGCGCCAGCTCCGGGACAGCTAATGAAAAACTGTTTTTT.

The chain is built from TRBV28 and TRBJ2-4; D perhaps matches TRBD1 (5 bases). Between the trimmed V and J ends, which lost 1 base and 7 bases, there was a span of 11 bases. The CDR3 has 14 residues. Germline lookup yields CDR1 MDHEN and CDR2 SYDVKM. The DNA for the CDR3 is TGTGCCAGCAGTTTATTTTTGGCAGGGAACATTCAGTACTTC. This sequence encodes CASSLFLAGNIQYF.

The J gene is TRBJ2-1, the V gene TRBV7-9, with 10 bases fitting TRBD2. The trim removed 5 bases at V and 8 bases at J, leaving 6 bases unmatched. The CDR3 spans 14 residues. In germline, CDR1 is SEHNR, CDR2 FQNEAQ (reference sequence). The DNA of the CDR3 is TGTGCCAGCAGCCTAGACAGCGGGAGGGATGAGCAGTTCTTC. This codes for CASSLDSGRDEQFF. Filled out from reference TRBV7-9 and TRBJ2-1, the complete variable domain reads DTGVSQNPRHKITKRGQNVTFRCDPISEHNRLYWYRQTLGQGPEFLTYFQNEAQLEKSRLLSDRFSAERPKGSFSTLEIQRTEQGDSAMYLCASSLDSGRDEQFFGPGTRLTVL.

This clone was observed a single time. V usage is TRBV4-1 and J usage is TRBJ2-7; D is uncertain. V gave up 4 bases and J gave up 0 bases, with 13 bases separating them. CDR3 size: 15 residues. Germline CDR1 reads MGHRA; CDR2 reads YSYEKL. The CDR3 sequence is CASSPLFSRSYEQYF. The CDR3 DNA reads as TGCGCCAGCAGCCCCCTATTTAGTCGCTCCTACGAGCAGTACTTC.

This chain joins TRBV9 and TRBJ1-5; D is possibly TRBD1 (6 bases). Germline V gene lookup returns CDR1 SGDLS and CDR2 YYNGEE. The ends were cut back, 10 bases at V and 0 bases at J, with 14 bases in the middle. The CDR3 sequence is 14 residues long. CDR3 DNA sequence: TGTGCCGGAAGGACAGCACATAGCAATCAGCCCCAGCATTTT. Its protein is CAGRTAHSNQPQHF.

This chain uses TRBV7-8 with TRBJ2-5, with 13 bases identical to TRBD2. Trimming removed 5 bases from V and 2 bases from J; junction bases left unmatched: 5. The CDR3 consists of 16 residues. Germline assignment: CDR1 SGHVS and CDR2 FQNEAQ. CDR3 loop: CASSQGLAGPQETQYF. CDR3 nucleotide sequence: TGTGCCAGCAGCCAGGGACTAGCGGGACCACAAGAGACCCAGTACTTC.

This clone was seen a single time. The rearrangement links TRBV30 to TRBJ1-2; D is ambiguous. Trimming took off 4 bases at V and 2 bases at J, with 5 bases between the two ends. Germline assignment: CDR1 GTSNPN and CDR2 SVGIG (reference sequence). CDR3 length: 11 amino acids. CDR3 sequence: CAWTLNYGYTF. CDR3 bases: TGTGCCTGGACACTGAACTATGGCTACACCTTC.

The chain recombines TRBV4-1 with TRBJ1-5, with 10 bases that match TRBD1. Germline CDR1 reads MGHRA; CDR2 reads YSYEKL. This CDR3 contains 19 residues. Trimming at V came to 3 bases and at J to 4 bases, leaving 15 bases not matched to a gene. CDR3 loop: CASSQMRGQGRTRNQPQHF. The CDR3 coding sequence is TGCGCCAGCAGCCAGATGAGGGGACAGGGGAGGACCCGGAATCAGCCCCAGCATTTT.

This rearrangement joins TRBV7-6 to TRBJ2-5; D remains unclear. The CDR3 extends over 17 amino acids. V was cut by 0 bases and J by 4 bases, with 18 bases left in between. CDR1 is SGHVS, CDR2 FNYEAQ, per germline. In DNA form, the CDR3 reads TGTGCCAGCAGCTTAGCGCATGAGTCGGGTGGAATAGAGACCCAGTACTTC. It specifies CASSLAHESGGIETQYF. Looking up the rest from reference TRBV7-6 and TRBJ2-5 gives the full variable domain: GAGVSQSPRYKVTKRGQDVALRCDPISGHVSLYWYRQALGQGPEFLTYFNYEAQQDKSGLPNDRFSAERPEGSISTLTIQRTEQRDSAMYRCASSLAHESGGIETQYFGPGTRLLVL.

The chain employs TRBV18 and TRBJ2-7; 8 nucleotides line up with TRBD1. The CDR3 covers 14 residues. With V trimmed by 2 bases and J by 7 bases, 7 bases remained unmatched. CDR1 is KGHSH and CDR2 is LQKENI in the germline V gene. CDR3 residues: CASSPTGQGGEQYF. The CDR3 bases are TGTGCCAGCTCACCAACCGGACAGGGTGGAGAGCAGTACTTC.

CDR3 DNA: TGTGCCTGGAGTGTTTCGAGGCTAGAAGCTTTCTTT. Its translation: CAWSVSRLEAFF. The rearrangement links TRBV30 to TRBJ1-1; D not resolved. Deletions cut 0 bases from V and 8 bases from J, with 10 bases between. The germline V gene has CDR1 GTSNPN and CDR2 SVGIG (reference sequence). This CDR3 spans 12 amino acids.

This chain connects TRBV2 to TRBJ1-2; 11 bases agree with TRBD1. The V segment lost 6 bases and the J segment 4 bases; nucleotides outside the gene matches: 7. This CDR3 comprises 15 residues. In germline, CDR1 is SNHLY, CDR2 FYNNEI. For the CDR3, the DNA is TGTGCCAGCAGCCTCAGCGGACAGGGGGCCTATGGCTACACCTTC. Amino acid sequence: CASSLSGQGAYGYTF.

This chain uses TRBV11-2 with TRBJ1-1; D remains ambiguous. CDR1 is SGHAT and CDR2 is FQNNGV in the germline V gene. V shed 0 bases and J shed 10 bases, with 9 bases lying between them. CDR3 size: 12 residues. CDR3 sequence: CASSLEAAGAFF. The DNA of the CDR3 is TGTGCCAGCAGCTTAGAGGCGGCTGGAGCTTTCTTT.

The V and J genes are TRBV21-1 and TRBJ1-3. TRBV21-1 is annotated as a pseudogene. CDR3 size: 20 residues. CDR3 region: CASSKADYGAGFISGNTIYF. CDR3 nucleotides: TGTGCCAGCAGCAAAGCGGACTACGGGGCAGGCTTCATCTCTGGAAACACCATATATTTT.

The rearrangement joins TRBV6-5 to TRBJ2-7; D ambiguous. Between the trimmed V and J ends, which lost 5 bases and 2 bases, there was a span of 4 bases. The germline V gene has CDR1 MNHEY and CDR2 SVGAGI. The CDR3 totals 11 residues. In DNA form, the CDR3 reads TGTGCCAGCAGTACTACCTACGAGCAGTACTTC. It yields the protein CASSTTYEQYF.

This chain links TRBV30 with TRBJ2-2; perhaps TRBD1 as D (6 bases). The CDR3 covers 14 residues. In germline, CDR1 is GTSNPN, CDR2 SVGIG (reference sequence). The ends were cut back, 2 bases at V and 4 bases at J, with 11 bases in the middle. CDR3 in DNA: TGTGCCTGGAGTAATAGGGGGACCACCGGGGAGCTGTTTTTT. It is translated as CAWSNRGTTGELFF. Filled out from reference TRBV30 and TRBJ2-2, the complete variable domain reads SQTIHQWPATLVQPVGSPLSLECTVEGTSNPNLYWYRQAAGRGLQLLFYSVGIGQISSEVPQNLSASRPQDRQFILSSKKLLLSDSGFYLCAWSNRGTTGELFFGEGSRLTVL.

This clone was recorded a few times. V and J are TRBV7-8 and TRBJ2-5; the match to TRBD1 covers 9 bases. J was trimmed by 6 bases and V by 5 bases; bases with no gene match: 19. The germline V gene has CDR1 SGHVS and CDR2 FQNEAQ. The length of the CDR3 is 18 residues. The CDR3 region is CASSLPRDRAPRGKTQYF. DNA of the CDR3: TGTGCCAGCAGCCTTCCACGGGACAGGGCGCCCCGGGGGAAGACCCAGTACTTC.

This clone was seen just once. The V gene is TRBV30, the J gene TRBJ2-2, with a tentative D call TRBD1 (5 bases). This CDR3 comprises 12 residues. Trimming took 0 bases from V and 7 from J, leaving 6 bases between them. Germline values: CDR1 GTSNPN, CDR2 SVGIG (reference sequence). This CDR3 is CAWSVGDGELFF. In nucleotides, the CDR3 is TGTGCCTGGAGTGTAGGGGACGGGGAGCTGTTTTTT. Complete variable domain (other parts from reference TRBV30 and TRBJ2-2): SQTIHQWPATLVQPVGSPLSLECTVEGTSNPNLYWYRQAAGRGLQLLFYSVGIGQISSEVPQNLSASRPQDRQFILSSKKLLLSDSGFYLCAWSVGDGELFFGEGSRLTVL.

The chain couples TRBV19 to TRBJ2-2, with TRBD2 matching 9 bases. V was pared by 10 bases and J by 9 bases, with 9 bases of the junction left unmatched. This CDR3 contains 13 residues. Germline V gene sequence: CDR1 LNHDA, CDR2 SQIVND (reference sequence). The CDR3 reads CATQTSGSRELFF. The DNA for the CDR3 is TGTGCCACCCAGACTAGCGGCAGCAGGGAGCTGTTTTTT.

The chain carries TRBV5-4 and TRBJ2-5; the match to TRBD2 covers 8 bases. Germline assignment: CDR1 SGHNT and CDR2 YYREEE (reference sequence). Trimming at V came to 4 bases and at J to 0 bases, leaving 11 bases not matched to a gene. CDR3 size: 17 residues. DNA of the CDR3: TGTGCCAGCAGCGGGGGTCCTGCGGGAGGCCACCAAGAGACCCAGTACTTC. Translated: CASSGGPAGGHQETQYF.